The entry that follows covers one T cell receptor (beta chain) sequence. As yet, its antigen is unknown. There were likely unrecorded immune exposures, though donors were nominally healthy when sampled. Germline-derived CDR1 and CDR2 are SGHRS and YFSETQ. This CDR3 has 13 amino acids. The junction had 4 bases not matched to a gene; V was cut back by 2 bases and J by 7 bases. This record belongs to a study of cytomegalovirus exposure and HLA in healthy donors. Overall study findings and caveats: Donor immune exposure was known only as CMV serostatus.

PCR used 60 Vbeta primers and 13 Jbeta primers. In the original analysis: The count from a later analysis was some 76 million unique TCR beta chains, 9 million to 12 million of them shared. Some clones are missing from TCRdb's copy, which holds only in-frame ones; the method was immunoSEQ multiplex PCR. V, J and clone size were drawn from that table, and D and trimming were deduced from the DNA. The table records roughly 100,000 clones, roughly 79% of them present only once. This chain joins TRBV5-1 and TRBJ1-2; 8 bases are a match to TRBD1. Sequences were obtained from PBMCs. The clonotype was recovered from a man in his forties in good health and CMV-seronegative. The CDR3 loop reads CASSFDRGGGYTF. DNA for the CDR3: TGCGCCAGCAGCTTTGACAGGGGCGGTGGCTACACCTTC.